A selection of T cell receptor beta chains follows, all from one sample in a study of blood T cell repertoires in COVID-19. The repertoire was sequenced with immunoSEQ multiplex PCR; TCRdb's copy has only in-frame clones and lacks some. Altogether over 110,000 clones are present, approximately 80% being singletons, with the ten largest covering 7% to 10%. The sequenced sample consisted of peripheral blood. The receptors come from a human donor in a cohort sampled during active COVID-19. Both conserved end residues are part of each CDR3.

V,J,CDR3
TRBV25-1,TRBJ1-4,CASSGQGAVEKLFF
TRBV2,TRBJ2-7,CASSEYIGSYEQYF
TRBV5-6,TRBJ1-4,CASSLKDRGGEKLFF
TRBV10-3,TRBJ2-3,CAISELASGRTDTQYF
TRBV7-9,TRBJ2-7,CASRSGTPPTPSYEQYF
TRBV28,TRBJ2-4,CASSLSRWLAKNIQYF
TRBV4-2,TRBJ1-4,CASSLPRVGEKLFF
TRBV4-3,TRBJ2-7,CASSQGLAGIYEQYF
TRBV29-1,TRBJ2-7,CSVANLAGLREQYF
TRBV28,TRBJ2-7,CATTGQGEQYF
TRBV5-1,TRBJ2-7,CASSLQWGTSPSSEQYF
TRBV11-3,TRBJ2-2,CASSLRGQGNTGELFF
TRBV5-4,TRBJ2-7,CASSKGQGLPYEQYF
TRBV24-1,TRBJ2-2,CATSRGGTGILAGELFF
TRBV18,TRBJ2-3,CASSPPLAGGTDTQYF
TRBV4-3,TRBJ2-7,CASSQDRNPTYEQYF
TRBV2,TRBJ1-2,CASRTEGEGGYTF
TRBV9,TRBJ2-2,CASSPSGTGPGELFF
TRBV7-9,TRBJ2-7,CASGLAGLYEQYF
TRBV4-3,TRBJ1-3,CASSPEDAGNTIYF
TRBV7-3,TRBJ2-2,CASGTGLGDTGELFF
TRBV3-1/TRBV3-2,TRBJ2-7,CASSPSGFSSYEQYF
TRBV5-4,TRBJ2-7,CASSFGTSGYEQYF
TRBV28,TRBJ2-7,CASTTLGTGKYEQYF
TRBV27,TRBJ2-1,CASSFGGGRTGRNNEQFF
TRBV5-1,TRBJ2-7,CASSPKAGGPRSYEQYF
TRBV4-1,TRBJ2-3,CASSQGDRGAGDTQYF
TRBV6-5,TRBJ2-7,CASSQGTAASYEQYF
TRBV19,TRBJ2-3,CASSISDFPQYF
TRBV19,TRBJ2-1,CASSINGWSSGRAGEQFF
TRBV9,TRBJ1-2,CASSARQGPYGYTF
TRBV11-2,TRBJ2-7,CASSLAWGQDREQYF
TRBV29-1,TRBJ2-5,CSVELGLAETQYF
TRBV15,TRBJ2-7,CATSRVDSYEQYF
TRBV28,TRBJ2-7,CASSFLGYEQYF
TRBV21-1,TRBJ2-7,CASSKPARFRGGLAGGSSYEQYF
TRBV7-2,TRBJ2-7,CASSTQGTGSYEQYF
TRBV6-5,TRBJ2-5,CASKKVSTGQETQYF
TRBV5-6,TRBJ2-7,CASSLVGASGMYEQYF
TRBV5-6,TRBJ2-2,CASSLFIPANTGELFF
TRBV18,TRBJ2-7,CASSPTPTSLHEQYF
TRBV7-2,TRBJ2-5,CASSLERLPTGGTQYF
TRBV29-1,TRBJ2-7,CSVEGQAYEQYF
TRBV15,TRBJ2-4,CATSRGGRTENIQYF
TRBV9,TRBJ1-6,CASGGRAANSPLHF
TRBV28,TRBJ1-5,CASNTEALSNQPQHF
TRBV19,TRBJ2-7,CASSKDRSYEQYF
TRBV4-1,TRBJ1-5,CASSPLQGSNQPQHF
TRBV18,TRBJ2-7,CASSPLPGGEQYF
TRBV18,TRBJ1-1,CASSRSRDRGMNTEAFF
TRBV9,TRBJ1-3,CASSVDRGFSGNTIYF
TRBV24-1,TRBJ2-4,CATSLQLPNSIQYF
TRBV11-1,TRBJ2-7,CASSPSGLAASYEQYF
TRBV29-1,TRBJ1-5,CSVVSQANQPQHF
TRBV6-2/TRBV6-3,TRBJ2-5,CASSPSGSIQIQETQYF
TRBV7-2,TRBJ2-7,CASSVTSGSYEQYF
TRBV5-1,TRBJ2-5,CASSRSGSAAEETQYF
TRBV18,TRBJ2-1,CASSTQTSGRANEQFF